This TCR beta chain stems from a study of T cells in Graves' hyperthyroidism and ophthalmopathy. RNA transcripts provided the source from which TCR beta CDR3 regions were amplified. An initial round of RT-PCR targeting the TCR CDR3 relied on the HTBI primer set. TCRdb reprocessed the multiplex PCR reads with MiXCR, giving one entry per CDR3 protein. Of roughly 500,000 distinct CDR3 sequences listed, about 15% are singletons. The CDR3 totals 16 residues. Germline loops: CDR1 MDHEN, CDR2 SYDVKM. V lost 5 bases and J lost 7, with 20 bases in between. Patients were aged 18 to 65, had disease duration under 2 months, and had newly diagnosed hyperthyroidism. Extraction of PBMCs used roughly 9.6 ml of fresh peripheral blood. In this sample, this clonotype turned up many times.

Sequencing input: blood. The chain is built from TRBV28 and TRBJ2-2; the D is unclear. The sequence derives from a woman aged 30 to 39 with Graves' hyperthyroidism that later progressed to Graves' ophthalmopathy. The CDR3, as DNA: TGTGCCAGCAGTATTCACGTGCCGACGTGGGGCGGGGAGCTGTTTTTT. Protein product: CASSIHVPTWGGELFF. The full variable domain, in which reference TRBV28 and TRBJ2-2 provide the parts outside the CDR3, is DVKVTQSSRYLVKRTGEKVFLECVQDMDHENMFWYRQDPGLGLRLIYFSYDVKMKEKGDIPEGYSVSREKKERFSLILESASTNQTSMYLCASSIHVPTWGGELFFGEGSRLTVL.